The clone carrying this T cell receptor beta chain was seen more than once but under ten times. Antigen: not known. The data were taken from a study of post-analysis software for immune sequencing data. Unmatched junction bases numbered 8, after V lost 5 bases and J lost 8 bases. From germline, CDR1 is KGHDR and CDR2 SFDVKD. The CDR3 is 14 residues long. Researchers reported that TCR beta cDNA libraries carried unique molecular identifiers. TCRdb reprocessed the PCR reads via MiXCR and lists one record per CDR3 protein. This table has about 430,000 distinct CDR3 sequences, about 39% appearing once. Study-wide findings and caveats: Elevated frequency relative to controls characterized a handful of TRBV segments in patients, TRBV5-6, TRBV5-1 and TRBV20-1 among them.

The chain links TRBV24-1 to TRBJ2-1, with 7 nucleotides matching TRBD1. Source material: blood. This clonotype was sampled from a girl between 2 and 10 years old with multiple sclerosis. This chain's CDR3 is CATSVGQRTDEQFF. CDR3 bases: TGTGCCACCAGTGTGGGACAGCGAACGGATGAGCAGTTCTTC.